Each of the 19 T cell receptor beta chains below was sequenced from the same sample in a study of cytomegalovirus exposure and HLA in healthy donors. A multiplex PCR was run with 60 Vbeta primers and 13 Jbeta primers. Only in-frame clones appear in the TCRdb table, and some are missing; sequencing was by immunoSEQ multiplex PCR. The sample holds under 200,000 clones; roughly 74% are singletons and the top ten take less than 15%. The sample consisted of PBMCs. The receptors shown here come from a woman in her 30s in good health and CMV-seropositive.

Here the CDR3 reads CASTMFRDKNTEAFF. The CDR3 coding sequence is TGTGCCAGCACAATGTTTAGGGACAAGAACACTGAAGCTTTCTTT. This sequence joins TRBV5-4 and TRBJ1-1; maybe TRBD1 (6 bases). The V gene's germline CDR1 is SGHNT and CDR2 YYREEE (reference sequence). The CDR3 is made up of 15 amino acids. The germline V and J ends were trimmed by 6 bases and 1 base, with 16 bases remaining between them.

The CDR3 loop reads CASSKVGLLYEQYF. The CDR3 DNA follows: TGTGCCAGTAGTAAAGTGGGACTCCTCTACGAGCAGTACTTC. The rearrangement links TRBV19 to TRBJ2-5; D may be TRBD2 (6 bases). The J call may be wrong; the DNA end is better matched by TRBJ2-7. Germline V gene lookup returns CDR1 LNHDA and CDR2 SQIVND (reference sequence). This CDR3 has 14 amino acids.

V and J are TRBV30 and TRBJ2-7; 10 bases fit TRBD1. Unmatched junction bases numbered 8, after V lost 1 base and J lost 5 bases. This CDR3 has 15 residues. CDR1 is GTSNPN and CDR2 is SVGIG in the germline V gene (reference sequence). As DNA, the CDR3 is TGTGCCTGGAGTGCTCCGGGACAGGGGTTCCACGAGCAGTACTTC. This gives the protein CAWSAPGQGFHEQYF.

The genes are TRBV7-8 and TRBJ2-1; 8 nucleotides agree with TRBD2. The CDR3 length is 15 residues. The trim removed 2 bases at V and 1 base at J, leaving 1 base unmatched. CDR1 and CDR2 from the germline V gene are SGHVS and FQNEAQ. CDR3 nucleotide sequence: TGTGCCAGCAGCTTACTAGCGGGTTCCTACAATGAGCAGTTCTTC. Its protein product is CASSLLAGSYNEQFF.

This rearrangement joins TRBV4-2 to TRBJ2-1, with TRBD1 matching 10 bases. The trim removed 4 bases at V and 5 bases at J, leaving 5 bases unmatched. Germline V gene data show CDR1 as LGHNA and CDR2 as YNFKEQ. The CDR3 sequence is 15 residues long. CDR3 DNA sequence: TGTGCCAGCAGCCGGGACAGGGGAAATAACAATGAGCAGTTCTTC. Its protein is CASSRDRGNNNEQFF.

J is TRBJ2-1 and V is TRBV4-3; a possible D gene is TRBD2 (6 bases). Trimming shortened V by 0 bases and J by 3 bases, and 9 bases separated the two germline ends. The CDR3 is made up of 15 amino acids. The germline V gene has CDR1 LGHNA and CDR2 YSLEER. The CDR3 coding sequence is TGCGCCAGCAGCCAAGATACGGGGGACTACAATGAGCAGTTCTTC. Translation gives CASSQDTGDYNEQFF.

The J gene is TRBJ2-1, the V gene TRBV5-1; perhaps TRBD1 as D (6 bases). This CDR3 comprises 16 residues. Germline CDR1 is SGHRS and CDR2 is YFSETQ. V lost 0 bases to trimming and J lost 4 bases, with 14 bases between them. CDR3 in DNA: TGCGCCAGCAGCTTGGCCCTTACAGGGCCATACAATGAGCAGTTCTTC. Its protein product is CASSLALTGPYNEQFF.

V and J are TRBV6-5 and TRBJ2-7; TRBD1 matches 11 bases. Trimming removed 5 bases from V and 0 bases from J; junction bases left unmatched: 3. This CDR3 has 15 amino acids. Germline lookup yields CDR1 MNHEY and CDR2 SVGAGI. CDR3 sequence: CASSKDRGPSYEQYF. Here the CDR3 DNA reads TGTGCCAGCAGTAAGGACAGGGGGCCCTCCTACGAGCAGTACTTC.

The chain links TRBV16 to TRBJ2-7; D is perhaps TRBD1 (6 bases). Trimming shortened V by 4 bases and J by 3 bases, and 13 bases separated the two germline ends. Per germline, CDR1 KGHSY and CDR2 FQNENV. The CDR3 extends over 14 amino acids. The CDR3 DNA reads as TGTGCCAGCAGCCCTCACAGGGTCTACTACGAGCAGTACTTC. This translates into CASSPHRVYYEQYF.

The chain's CDR3 is CASSLLRTWGQGARNTEAFF. CDR3 nucleotides: TGTGCCAGCAGCTTGTTACGTACCTGGGGACAGGGGGCTAGGAACACTGAAGCTTTCTTT. The gene calls are TRBV5-4 and TRBJ1-1, with 12 bases identical to TRBD1. The CDR3 sequence is 20 residues long. Per germline, CDR1 SGHNT and CDR2 YYREEE (reference sequence). V trimming: 1 base; J trimming: 1 base; junction bases outside the gene matches: 14.

The chain couples TRBV18 to TRBJ1-4; 10 nucleotides agree with TRBD1. V shed 3 bases, J shed 6 bases, and the junction held 7 bases outside the gene matches. The germline V gene encodes CDR1 KGHSH and CDR2 LQKENI. The CDR3 is 16 residues long. CDR3 protein: CASSPDRDRGDEKLFF. CDR3 coding DNA: TGTGCCAGCTCACCGGACCGGGACAGGGGTGATGAAAAACTGTTTTTT.

This clone was detected once. The rearrangement joins TRBV11-2 to TRBJ2-2; possible D gene TRBD2, 5 bases. CDR1 is SGHAT, CDR2 FQNNGV, per germline. The CDR3 runs 13 residues. Trimming shortened V by 1 base and J by 7 bases, and 7 bases separated the two germline ends. CDR3 DNA sequence: TGTGCCAGCAGCTTAGGAGGGAACGGGGAGCTGTTTTTT. As protein: CASSLGGNGELFF.

The chain carries TRBV19 and TRBJ2-5; 7 bases are shared with TRBD1. CDR1 is LNHDA, CDR2 SQIVND, per germline (reference sequence). V lost 6 bases to trimming and J lost 1 base; unmatched junction nucleotides: 2. The CDR3 runs to 13 residues. The CDR3 DNA reads as TGTGCCAGTAGGAGACAGGGCCAAGAGACCCAGTACTTC. It translates to CASRRQGQETQYF.

A few counts support this clone. The sample holds other DNA sequences that translate to the same CDR3. J is TRBJ1-4 and V is TRBV4-1, with unresolved D. Germline CDR1 and CDR2: MGHRA and YSYEKL. The CDR3 contains 13 residues. V was pared by 1 base and J by 7 bases, with 7 bases between. The CDR3 sequence is CASSQVRGEKLFF. Written as DNA, the CDR3 is TGCGCCAGCAGCCAAGTAAGAGGTGAAAAACTGTTTTTT.

The gene calls are TRBV5-1 and TRBJ1-1; 8 bases line up with TRBD1. There are 17 residues in the CDR3. Germline lookup yields CDR1 SGHRS and CDR2 YFSETQ. The V and J ends lost 1 base and 0 bases, in that order; junction bases with no gene match: 8. The CDR3 nucleotides are TGCGCCAGCAGCTTGCGTATTGGGACAGGTTTGAACACTGAAGCTTTCTTT. This gives the protein CASSLRIGTGLNTEAFF. Looking up the rest from reference TRBV5-1 and TRBJ1-1 gives the full variable domain: KAGVTQTPRYLIKTRGQQVTLSCSPISGHRSVSWYQQTPGQGLQFLFEYFSETQRNKGNFPGRFSGRQFSNSRSEMNVSTLELGDSALYLCASSLRIGTGLNTEAFFGQGTRLTVV.

This sequence joins TRBV28 and TRBJ1-2; a possible D gene is TRBD1 (5 bases). V lost 6 bases and J 6 bases, leaving 17 bases between the germline ends. In germline, CDR1 is MDHEN, CDR2 SYDVKM. This CDR3 has 14 amino acids. The CDR3 DNA is TGTGCCAGCAGCTCGCCTCAGGGAAAGGATGGCTACACCTTC. Protein sequence: CASSSPQGKDGYTF.

V gene TRBV5-1 combines with J gene TRBJ2-5, with D perhaps matching TRBD2 (6 bases). Germline V gene data show CDR1 as SGHRS and CDR2 as YFSETQ. CDR3 length: 15 residues. V was pared by 0 bases and J by 0 bases, with 9 bases between. CDR3 in amino acids: CASSLAGGNQETQYF. The CDR3 DNA reads as TGCGCCAGCAGCTTGGCCGGAGGGAACCAAGAGACCCAGTACTTC.

The J gene is TRBJ1-2, the V gene TRBV18, with D perhaps matching TRBD1 (6 bases). CDR3 size: 15 residues. Trimming took off 0 bases at V and 7 bases at J, with 15 bases between the two ends. Germline CDR1 reads KGHSH; CDR2 reads LQKENI. Here the CDR3 DNA reads TGTGCCAGCTCACCACCGACAGGCCGTACGGCTGGCTACACCTTC. Translating it yields CASSPPTGRTAGYTF. Full variable domain (rest looked up from reference TRBV18 and TRBJ1-2): NAGVMQNPRHLVRRRGQEARLRCSPMKGHSHVYWYRQLPEEGLKFMVYLQKENIIDESGMPKERFSAEFPKEGPSILRIQQVVRGDSAAYFCASSPPTGRTAGYTFGSGTRLTVV.

CDR3 loop: CASTRQEFYGYTF. CDR3 DNA sequence: TGTGCCAGCACGAGACAGGAGTTTTATGGCTACACCTTC. This chain connects TRBV6-1 to TRBJ1-2, with D maybe TRBD1 (6 bases). Per the germline V gene, CDR1 is MNHNS and CDR2 is SASEGT. V was cut by 7 bases and J by 5 bases, with 14 bases left in between. The CDR3 runs 13 residues.